Reported below is one T cell receptor beta chain. This clonotype was observed at least ten times. Its target antigen remains unknown. No qualities accompany the bases; no much larger clone lies one base away. Library method: PCR. The sequencer listed for this sample is Illumina HiSeq 2500. Molecular barcoding was employed in the preparation of TCR libraries, with unique molecular identifiers being used to normalize TCRbeta repertoire quantification. TCRdb reworked the public reads: Q25 trimming with fastp, MiXCR clone assembly, productive beta chains retained. Each CDR3 protein appears once, grouped with its most common genes and DNA. Across this sample there are approximately 250,000 distinct CDR3 sequences, with approximately 9.9% seen only once. Less than 6% of the sample comes from the top ten. The data derive from a study of T-cell reconstitution after alpha-beta-depleted transplantation in children (TCRdb year 2016). Notes on the research overall: Using TCR repertoire profiling, the study quantitatively followed how T-cell immune reconstitution unfolded in children after TCRalphabeta/CD19-depleted allogeneic hematopoietic cell transplantation.

This receptor was obtained from a human donor who donated a stem cell graft to a child with SCID. The sequences come from PBMCs from the stem cell graft donor, collected from the stem cell graft.

The DNA reads as follows: TGTGCCATCAGTGAGAATTCGGCGGGGGCTCCAGCCTACGAGCAGTACTTC. Its translation reads: CAISENSAGAPAYEQYF. The rearrangement combines TRBV10-3 with TRBJ2-7; the D region possibly corresponds to TRBD2 (7 bases align). From the germline V gene, CDR1 is ENHRY and CDR2 is SYGVKD. The V and J ends are trimmed by 2 bases and 2 bases, leaving 19 bases between them. The CDR3, cysteine through phenylalanine, is 17 amino acids long. Only the CDR3 DNA is retained, 51 bases long and in frame from the first base.